The entry below describes one T cell receptor (beta chain). Germline V lookup: CDR1 MNHEY, CDR2 SMNVEV (reference sequence). V lost 5 bases, J lost 2 bases, and 7 bases stayed unmatched. The CDR3 covers 16 residues. This record comes from a study of blood T cell repertoires in COVID-19. Study as a whole: Some COVID-19 samples were acute and others convalescent; all came from the United States, Italy and Spain.

Original processing notes: Reference gene primer amplification gave estimated nucleated cell counts. Method: immunoSEQ multiplex PCR; TCRdb's copy keeps in-frame clones and lacks some. V and J calls plus clone size are reproduced from that table; the DNA served to infer D and trimming. In the table there are 300,000 or so clones, about 82% of which are singletons. This receptor was obtained from a woman aged 50 to 60 with acute or convalescent COVID-19. Sequencing used peripheral blood. V gene TRBV27 combines with J gene TRBJ2-3, with 10 bases identical to TRBD2. The CDR3: CASSHIAGGPTDTQYF. The DNA of the CDR3 is TGTGCCAGCAGTCATATAGCGGGAGGTCCCACAGATACGCAGTATTTT.